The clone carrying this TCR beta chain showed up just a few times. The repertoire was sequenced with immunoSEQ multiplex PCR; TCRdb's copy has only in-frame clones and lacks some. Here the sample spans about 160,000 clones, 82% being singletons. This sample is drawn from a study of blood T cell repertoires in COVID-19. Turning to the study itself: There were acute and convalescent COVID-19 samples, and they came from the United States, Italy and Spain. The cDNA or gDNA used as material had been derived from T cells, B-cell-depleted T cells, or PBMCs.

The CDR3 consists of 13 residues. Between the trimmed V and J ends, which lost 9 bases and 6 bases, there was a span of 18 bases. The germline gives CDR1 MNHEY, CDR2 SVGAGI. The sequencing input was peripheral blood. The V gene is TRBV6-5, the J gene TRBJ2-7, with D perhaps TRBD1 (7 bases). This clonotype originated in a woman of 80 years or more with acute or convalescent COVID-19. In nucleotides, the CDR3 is TGTGCCAGTAGCGGAACAGGGGTGGCCGAGCAGTACTTC. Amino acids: CASSGTGVAEQYF.